This entry describes one T cell receptor beta chain. The antigen is unknown. A read error may account for a junction end that differs from germline. This record belongs to a study of cytomegalovirus exposure and HLA in healthy donors. Findings of the study overall: CMV serostatus was the only immune exposure information that was available.

The CDR3 extends over 12 amino acids. Germline V gene data show CDR1 as SGDLS and CDR2 as YYNGEE. The PCR contained 60 Vbeta and 13 Jbeta primers. This table comes from immunoSEQ multiplex PCR, and its TCRdb copy is limited to in-frame clones, with some not included. Of 220,000 or so clones in the sample, more than 65% are singletons; the top ten hold under 2%. The receptor comes from a woman in her 30s in good health and CMV-seronegative. V usage is TRBV9 and J usage is TRBJ1-6; D is unresolved. Material: PBMCs. The CDR3: CASSVGNSPLPF. CDR3 sequence (DNA): TGTGCCAGCAGCGTAGGCAACTCACCCCTCCCCTTT.